This T cell receptor beta chain derives from a study of human T cells and chemical hapten exposure. In the library, unique molecular identifiers were attached to individual cDNA molecules. From the RACE reads, TCRdb called clonotypes with MiXCR, one entry per CDR3 protein. Of roughly 50,000 distinct CDR3 sequences in the sample, more than 9.5% were seen once. Turning to this clonotype: The antigen remains unidentified.

CDR1 is SGHRS, CDR2 YFSETQ, per germline. The CDR3 is made up of 11 amino acids. V lost 0 bases and J 5 bases, leaving 2 bases between the germline ends. Overall study results and limits: Counts of TCRs expanded at PT1 correlated positively with patch test score. Expanded TCRs created a significantly greater count of big CDR3 similarity clusters than controls did.

Time point noted: patch test 3, about 24 weeks after DPC sensitization. Treatment in this sample: therapeutic diphenylcyclopropenone sensitization with weekly scalp DPC. Unfractionated whole blood was the source of the extracted total RNA. The material was whole blood, obtained in connection with sensitization to the hapten diphenylcyclopropenone (DPC). The TCR originated in a woman aged 35 to 49 with alopecia areata. Some clones in this sample may be carry-over from other donors' samples. V gene TRBV5-1 combines with J gene TRBJ2-5, with unresolved D. As DNA, the CDR3 is TGCGCCAGCAGCTTGGACGAGACCCAGTACTTC. Translated, it gives CASSLDETQYF. Variable domain in full (rest from reference TRBV5-1 and TRBJ2-5): KAGVTQTPRYLIKTRGQQVTLSCSPISGHRSVSWYQQTPGQGLQFLFEYFSETQRNKGNFPGRFSGRQFSNSRSEMNVSTLELGDSALYLCASSLDETQYFGPGTRLLVL.